One sample yielded the 32 T cell receptor beta chains listed below, sequenced in a study of T cells after yellow fever vaccination. TCRdb independently ran MiXCR on the 5' RACE reads; one entry per CDR3 protein. The sample yields a few hundred thousand distinct CDR3 sequences, 17% seen once. Here the sequenced sample was PBMCs, taken 5 days after the first yellow fever vaccination. These receptors were collected from a man between 18 and 29 years old who received the YFV17D yellow fever vaccine.

This rearrangement joins TRBV7-2 to TRBJ1-3; a possible D gene is TRBD1 (6 bases). CDR3 length: 15 amino acids. Germline V gene lookup returns CDR1 SGHTA and CDR2 FQGNSA. V shed 5 bases and J shed 4 bases, with 15 bases lying between them. The CDR3: CASSHLEGGGNTIYF. The CDR3 DNA reads TGTGCCAGCAGCCACCTTGAGGGGGGCGGAAACACCATATATTTT.

This clonotype came up a few times. The chain links TRBV27 to TRBJ1-5; D not certain. Between the trimmed V and J ends, which lost 5 bases and 6 bases, there was a span of 17 bases. The germline CDR1 and CDR2 sequences are MNHEY and SMNVEV (reference sequence). This CDR3 has 15 amino acids. The DNA for the CDR3 is TGTGCCAGCAGTCTCTCCGGAGGGAGGCGTCAGCCCCAGCATTTT. This translates into CASSLSGGRRQPQHF.

CDR3 amino acids: CASRPDGQETQYF. For the CDR3, the DNA is TGTGCCAGCAGACCGGACGGGCAAGAGACCCAGTACTTC. The V call is TRBV2, the J call TRBJ2-5; D is unresolved. Germline loops: CDR1 SNHLY, CDR2 FYNNEI. V lost 6 bases, J lost 2 bases, and 10 bases lay in between. This CDR3 is built from 13 residues.

The sample holds a few counts of this clonotype. The CDR3, as DNA: TGTGCCAGCAGCGCCCGGGAATACGGGGAGCTGTTTTTT. Translating it yields CASSAREYGELFF. The chain couples TRBV7-9 to TRBJ2-2; a weak D match, TRBD2 (5 bases). The CDR3 consists of 13 residues. The V end was cut by 5 bases, the J end by 7 bases, with 11 bases between. CDR1 and CDR2 (germline): SEHNR, FQNEAQ (reference sequence).

CDR3 coding DNA: TGTGCCAGCAGCAATATCCGTTGGGGGACAGGAGAAGCTTTCTTT. Amino acid sequence: CASSNIRWGTGEAFF. V is TRBV6-2 or TRBV6-3 and J is TRBJ1-1; 8 bases match TRBD1. This CDR3 is built from 15 residues. Unmatched junction bases numbered 14, after V lost 6 bases and J lost 8 bases. Germline V gene data show CDR1 as MNHEY and CDR2 as SVGEGT.

The CDR3: CASSVVMGGTDTQYF. The CDR3 region has the DNA TGTGCCAGCAGCGTAGTTATGGGGGGCACAGATACGCAGTATTTT. The chain joins TRBV9 to TRBJ2-3, with D perhaps TRBD1 or TRBD2 (5 bases each). Between the trimmed V and J ends, which lost 0 bases and 1 base, there was a span of 9 bases. The CDR3 runs to 15 residues. Germline CDR1 is SGDLS and CDR2 is YYNGEE.

The J gene is TRBJ2-7, the V gene TRBV7-2; 8 bases map to TRBD1. V was pared by 4 bases and J by 10 bases, with 9 bases of the junction left unmatched. There are 13 residues in the CDR3. CDR1 and CDR2 (germline): SGHTA, FQGNSA. The CDR3 DNA reads as TGTGCCAGCAGCTCGGACAGGGAAAATCCCCAGTACTTC. Translation gives CASSSDRENPQYF.

This chain connects TRBV6-1 to TRBJ1-2; 7 nucleotides align to TRBD1. This CDR3 has 15 residues. Germline assignment: CDR1 MNHNS and CDR2 SASEGT. J lost 7 bases, V lost 6 bases, and 14 bases had no gene match. CDR3 sequence (DNA): TGTGCCAGCAGACTAAACGAACAGGGGTGGGGTGGCTACACCTTC. The encoded protein is CASRLNEQGWGGYTF.

The chain combines TRBV25-1 with TRBJ1-1, with a possible D match to TRBD1 (5 bases). V was cut by 4 bases and J by 5 bases, with 14 bases left in between. This CDR3 has 14 residues. The germline gives CDR1 MGHDK, CDR2 SYGVNS. The CDR3 nucleotides are TGTGCCAGCAGTGTTCTGGGGGGTGAGACTGAAGCTTTCTTT. Its protein is CASSVLGGETEAFF.

As concerns this clonotype: A much larger clone is a single base away; this may be a read error. The chain recombines TRBV20-1 with TRBJ2-3; TRBD2 matches at 7 bases. Germline V gene sequence: CDR1 DFQATT, CDR2 SNEGSKA (reference sequence). This CDR3 is built from 13 residues. CDR3 nucleotide sequence: TGCAGTGGATTCCTAGCGGCCACAGATACGCTGTATTTT. It yields the protein CSGFLAATDTLYF.

At least ten counts were recorded for this clonotype. The chain combines TRBV29-1 with TRBJ2-2; D uncertain. The CDR3 contains 12 residues. Germline CDR1 and CDR2: SQVTM and ANQGSEA. V was cut by 5 bases and J by 1 base, with 5 bases left in between. The CDR3 DNA reads TGCAGCGTTTCCGAGAACACCGGGGAGCTGTTTTTT. Translation gives CSVSENTGELFF.

There are a few counts of this clonotype. The J gene is TRBJ2-3, the V gene TRBV12-3 or TRBV12-4; 8 nucleotides match TRBD2. J was trimmed by 6 bases and V by 3 bases; bases with no gene match: 8. The CDR3 contains 15 residues. As DNA, the CDR3 is TGTGCCAGCAGTTTTATCGAGCGGGGGAGGGATACGCAGTATTTT. Protein: CASSFIERGRDTQYF.

The sample holds a few counts of this clonotype. The rearrangement uses TRBV13 and TRBJ2-6; D ambiguous. The CDR3 contains 16 residues. The germline gives CDR1 PRHDT, CDR2 FYEKMQ (reference sequence). V lost 6 bases and J 0 bases, leaving 12 bases between the germline ends. In DNA, the CDR3 is TGTGCCAGCAGTCGCCCTGGGGTCTCTGGGGCCAACGTCCTGACTTTC. It is translated as CASSRPGVSGANVLTF.

The J gene is TRBJ2-1, the V gene TRBV29-1; D not resolved. CDR1 is SQVTM, CDR2 ANQGSEA, per germline. The CDR3 runs 11 residues. Trimming cost V 4 bases and J 6 bases, with 7 bases left between them. CDR3 in amino acids: CSVGGGNEQFF. DNA for the CDR3: TGCAGCGTTGGAGGTGGCAATGAGCAGTTCTTC.

A few counts support this clonotype. V and J are TRBV6-1 and TRBJ2-1, with unresolved D. Germline CDR1 and CDR2: MNHNS and SASEGT. With 6 bases removed from V and 0 bases from J, the gap between germline ends came to 18 bases. The length of the CDR3 is 17 residues. CDR3 nucleotide sequence: TGTGCCAGCAGCGTTGCTGGGCCCCGGAGCTCCTACAATGAGCAGTTCTTC. Protein sequence: CASSVAGPRSSYNEQFF.

The V and J genes are TRBV7-2 and TRBJ1-1; 7 bases are shared with TRBD1. CDR1 SGHTA and CDR2 FQGNSA come from the germline V gene. The CDR3 consists of 15 residues. The J segment lost 0 bases and the V segment lost 2 bases, leaving 3 bases of the junction unmatched. The CDR3 DNA reads as TGTGCCAGCAGCTTACGGGACAGCCTGAACACTGAAGCTTTCTTT. Encoded protein: CASSLRDSLNTEAFF.

This clonotype was observed a handful of times. The genes are TRBV28 and TRBJ2-1; possibly TRBD1 for D (6 bases). Germline assignment: CDR1 MDHEN and CDR2 SYDVKM. The CDR3 totals 13 residues. V dropped 5 bases and J dropped 7 bases, with 12 bases sitting between them. CDR3 sequence (DNA): TGTGCCAGCAGTACCGGAACAGGGAATGAGCAGTTCTTC. Residues: CASSTGTGNEQFF.

This clonotype was counted only a few times. The V call is TRBV29-1, the J call TRBJ2-3, with 9 bases matching TRBD2. The CDR3 has 15 residues. The germline V gene has CDR1 SQVTM and CDR2 ANQGSEA. V shed 8 bases and J 2 bases; nucleotides not matched to a gene: 11. The CDR3 sequence: CSSRGASGDTDTQYF. The CDR3 DNA reads TGCAGCTCCCGGGGGGCTAGCGGGGACACAGATACGCAGTATTTT.

The table lists this clonotype with many counts. The gene calls are TRBV6-5 and TRBJ2-5; tentative D call: TRBD1 (6 bases). Germline values: CDR1 MNHEY, CDR2 SVGAGI. This CDR3 has 13 amino acids. V was pared by 3 bases and J by 6 bases, with 11 bases between. DNA of the CDR3: TGTGCCAGCAGTTATTCTACAGGGAAGACCCAGTACTTC. It is translated as CASSYSTGKTQYF.

This clonotype was recorded many times. J is TRBJ2-3 and V is TRBV10-3; D remains ambiguous. Trimming shortened V by 6 bases and J by 4 bases, and 8 bases separated the two germline ends. The CDR3 has 12 residues. Germline loops: CDR1 ENHRY, CDR2 SYGVKD. CDR3: CAIRGTPDTQYF. For the CDR3, the DNA is TGTGCCATCAGGGGAACGCCAGATACGCAGTATTTT.

This clonotype was recorded at least ten times. V and J are TRBV24-1 and TRBJ1-2; possibly TRBD1 for D (5 bases). CDR1 and CDR2 (germline): KGHDR, SFDVKD. The V gene lost 4 bases and the J gene lost 4 bases, with 15 bases spanning the gap. The CDR3 consists of 15 residues. In DNA, the CDR3 is TGTGCCACCAGTGACGAGGGGCGCGGGTCCTATGGCTACACCTTC. It yields the protein CATSDEGRGSYGYTF.

V usage is TRBV6-1 and J usage is TRBJ1-3; D is unclear. This CDR3 is built from 12 residues. The germline V and J ends were trimmed by 2 bases and 3 bases, with 2 bases remaining between them. Germline V gene lookup returns CDR1 MNHNS and CDR2 SASEGT. The CDR3 nucleotides are TGTGCCAGCAGTGAAATTGGAAACACCATATATTTT. Its protein product is CASSEIGNTIYF.

The CDR3 sequence is CASSVRDRDYGYTF. The CDR3 bases are TGTGCCAGCAGCGTCAGGGACAGGGACTATGGCTACACCTTC. This rearrangement joins TRBV9 to TRBJ1-2; 9 nucleotides agree with TRBD1. V gave up 2 bases and J gave up 3 bases; unmatched junction bases: 2. Germline V gene data show CDR1 as SGDLS and CDR2 as YYNGEE. The CDR3 extends over 14 amino acids.

There are a few counts of this clonotype. The chain employs TRBV4-1 and TRBJ2-7, with 8 bases lining up with TRBD2. CDR1 and CDR2 from the germline V gene are MGHRA and YSYEKL. The CDR3 is made up of 16 amino acids. Losses at the gene ends were 0 bases for V and 2 bases for J; bases not matched to a gene: 6. CDR3 residues: CASSQELRGGTYEQYV. The CDR3 DNA reads as TGCGCCAGCAGCCAAGAACTACGGGGGGGGACCTACGAGCAGTACGTC.

This clonotype occurred many times. The DNA of the CDR3 is TGTGCCATCAGCGAACTGCCTCCGGGGGAGACCCAGTACTTC. This gives the protein CAISELPPGETQYF. The genes are TRBV10-3 and TRBJ2-5; D is possibly TRBD2 (5 bases). The CDR3 is 14 residues long. Germline CDR1 and CDR2: ENHRY and SYGVKD. The ends were cut back, 6 bases at V and 5 bases at J, with 16 bases in the middle.

This sequence joins TRBV28 and TRBJ1-2; no clear D. The V end was cut by 4 bases, the J end by 4 bases, with 4 bases between. Per the germline V gene, CDR1 is MDHEN and CDR2 is SYDVKM. The CDR3 is made up of 11 amino acids. Here the CDR3 DNA reads TGTGCCAGCAGTTACACCTATGGCTACACCTTC. Its protein product is CASSYTYGYTF.

The V call is TRBV2, the J call TRBJ2-3; TRBD1 might be the D (5 bases). Between the trimmed V and J ends, which lost 5 bases and 4 bases, there was a span of 13 bases. Germline V CDR1 and CDR2: SNHLY, FYNNEI. The CDR3 loop spans 14 amino acids. DNA of the CDR3: TGTGCCAGCAGTAAAAGGGGCAGGCCAGATACGCAGTATTTT. It encodes CASSKRGRPDTQYF.

The rearrangement links TRBV7-2 to TRBJ2-5; 13 bases agree with TRBD2. With 5 bases clipped from V and 5 bases from J, the junction kept 8 bases outside the gene matches. Germline loops: CDR1 SGHTA, CDR2 FQGNSA. This CDR3 contains 16 residues. The CDR3 protein is CASSRSTSGGLETQYF. In DNA form, the CDR3 reads TGTGCCAGCAGCCGTTCGACTAGCGGGGGGTTGGAGACCCAGTACTTC.

CDR3 bases: TGTGCCAGCAGGACAACAGGGGCCGGGGAGCTGTTTTTT. Encoded protein: CASRTTGAGELFF. This chain joins TRBV12-3 or TRBV12-4 and TRBJ2-2, with 7 bases that match TRBD1. V dropped 6 bases and J dropped 6; count of bases not matched to a gene: 4. The CDR3 is 13 amino acids.

This chain connects TRBV15 to TRBJ1-5; D ambiguous. In germline, CDR1 is LNHNV, CDR2 YYDKDF (reference sequence). Trimming shortened V by 1 base and J by 1 base, and 11 bases separated the two germline ends. The CDR3 loop spans 16 amino acids. The CDR3 DNA reads TGTGCCACCAGCAGAGCGCGATTCAGAAGCAATCAGCCCCAGCATTTT. It codes for CATSRARFRSNQPQHF.

This chain uses TRBV5-1 with TRBJ2-1; D unclear. V lost 6 bases, J lost 0 bases, and 10 bases lay in between. Germline lookup yields CDR1 SGHRS and CDR2 YFSETQ. The CDR3 runs to 14 residues. CDR3 DNA: TGCGCCAGCACAACAGAGTCCTCCTACAATGAGCAGTTCTTC. Translated: CASTTESSYNEQFF.

This clonotype has more than one count but fewer than ten. This sequence joins TRBV2 and TRBJ2-5; 8 bases line up with TRBD2. V lost 5 bases and J lost 5; bases outside the gene matches: 13. The CDR3 totals 16 residues. In germline, CDR1 is SNHLY, CDR2 FYNNEI. CDR3 protein: CASSPRKRGSWETQYF. CDR3 nucleotide sequence: TGTGCCAGCAGTCCAAGGAAGCGGGGGAGTTGGGAGACCCAGTACTTC.